The sequence of this T cell receptor beta chain was determined in a study of blood T cells in healthy people across ages. Whole-study results and caveats: Long-lived donors had more naive CD4+ cells and higher diversity than aged donors. What prevented conclusive comparison of naive and antigen-experienced cells was that PBMCs were unsorted.

Per-sample yields of isolated PBMCs were at least 6 million. This clonotype was recorded at least ten times. The antigen is undetermined. The authors ran a second PCR of about 6 to 12 cycles using a sample-barcoded 5' primer and a J-beta primer mix. TCRdb reprocessed the 5' RACE reads with MiXCR, giving one entry per CDR3 protein. The sample records over a million distinct CDR3 sequences, 35% to 55% being singletons. Sequenced material: blood. This clonotype originated in a woman aged 60-75 years in good health.

The CDR3 DNA reads TGTGCCAGCAGTTCCTCCGGACTAGGGGGCACAGATACGCAGTATTTT. Translating gives CASSSSGLGGTDTQYF. The chain employs TRBV27 and TRBJ2-3; 7 bases map to TRBD2. J gave up 1 base and V 4 bases, and 8 bases lay outside the gene matches. This CDR3 region has 16 residues. CDR1 and CDR2 (germline): MNHEY, SMNVEV (reference sequence).